The entry below describes one TCR beta chain. The data are from a study of blood T cell repertoires in COVID-19. Looking at the study overall: The study drew acute and convalescent COVID-19 samples from the United States, Italy and Spain. T cells, B-cell-depleted T cells, or PBMCs supplied cDNA or gDNA.

Authors' methods: For nucleated cells, counts were estimated from reference gene primer amplification. Repertoires were generated with immunoSEQ multiplex PCR, while TCRdb's copy carries only in-frame clones and drops some. V, J and clone size were drawn from that table, and D and trimming were deduced from the DNA. The data show roughly 75,000 clones, with 80% to 90% seen just once and around 6% held by the top ten. Patients of the Seattle cohort, enrolled during active infection, were followed longitudinally. The ends were cut back, 2 bases at V and 4 bases at J, with 8 bases in the middle. CDR3 length: 13 residues. The germline CDR1 and CDR2 sequences are MNHEY and SVGAGI.

Material: peripheral blood. The genes are TRBV6-5 and TRBJ1-2, with no clear D. The receptor was derived from a man older than 75 with COVID-19, enrolled during active disease. The CDR3: CASSYVPGYGYTF. CDR3 in DNA: TGTGCCAGCAGTTACGTCCCGGGCTATGGCTACACCTTC.